A selection of T cell receptor beta chains follows, all from one sample in a study of blood T cell repertoires in COVID-19. The data were produced by immunoSEQ multiplex PCR, yet TCRdb's version contains in-frame clones alone and is incomplete. The sample consists of approximately 150,000 clones, approximately 88% of them appearing once. The sequencing input was peripheral blood. The receptor source for this set is a woman in her forties or fifties with acute or convalescent COVID-19. Each CDR3 is given with its conserved first and last residue. For some rows the clone size is stated as once, few or many, or as a class when expanded; others skip it.

cdr3_aa: CATSRDGGGGETQYF; v_call: TRBV15; j_call: TRBJ2-5; clone_size: few
cdr3_aa: CASSLYSGAQDQPQHF; v_call: TRBV5-1; j_call: TRBJ1-5; clone_size: .
cdr3_aa: CASSSGTGSVIIF; v_call: TRBV18; j_call: TRBJ2-7; clone_size: .
cdr3_aa: CSASSRQVYGYTF; v_call: TRBV20-1; j_call: TRBJ1-2; clone_size: .
cdr3_aa: CASSLPGDYEQYF; v_call: TRBV27; j_call: TRBJ2-7; clone_size: .
cdr3_aa: CAWSVGAGPYNEQFF; v_call: TRBV30; j_call: TRBJ2-1; clone_size: .
cdr3_aa: CASSAGQATDTQYF; v_call: TRBV11-3; j_call: TRBJ2-3; clone_size: .
cdr3_aa: CASSLAPEGRETQYF; v_call: TRBV5-1; j_call: TRBJ2-5; clone_size: .
cdr3_aa: CAWSGWQGVRNTEAFF; v_call: TRBV30; j_call: TRBJ1-1; clone_size: .
cdr3_aa: CASSFLSGNTIYF; v_call: TRBV5-4; j_call: TRBJ1-3; clone_size: .
cdr3_aa: CASSLNSLGDTIYF; v_call: TRBV2; j_call: TRBJ1-3; clone_size: .
cdr3_aa: CASSGRGYEQYF; v_call: TRBV2; j_call: TRBJ2-7; clone_size: .
cdr3_aa: CASSLVSGITDTQYF; v_call: TRBV7-2; j_call: TRBJ2-3; clone_size: once
cdr3_aa: CASSQDQGYGLATYEQYF; v_call: TRBV4-2; j_call: TRBJ2-7; clone_size: .
cdr3_aa: CASRNRTGNRYGYTF; v_call: TRBV2; j_call: TRBJ1-2; clone_size: .
cdr3_aa: CASSILGGRQSNQPQHF; v_call: TRBV19; j_call: TRBJ1-5; clone_size: .
cdr3_aa: CASSETGNSNQPQHF; v_call: TRBV19; j_call: TRBJ1-5; clone_size: few
cdr3_aa: CASSSLGQESTEAFF; v_call: TRBV5-6; j_call: TRBJ1-1; clone_size: .
cdr3_aa: CASTVRAKLSEAFF; v_call: TRBV9; j_call: TRBJ1-1; clone_size: .
cdr3_aa: CASSHLGGLAGPYEQYF; v_call: TRBV5-4; j_call: TRBJ2-7; clone_size: .
cdr3_aa: CASSLYGNTEAFF; v_call: TRBV7-9; j_call: TRBJ1-1; clone_size: once
cdr3_aa: CSVAGEEGYTF; v_call: TRBV29-1; j_call: TRBJ1-2; clone_size: .
cdr3_aa: CASSSGTGGLYEQYF; v_call: TRBV2; j_call: TRBJ2-7; clone_size: .
cdr3_aa: CASSVGAGGTYGYTF; v_call: TRBV9; j_call: TRBJ1-2; clone_size: .
cdr3_aa: CASSLGTSIMDTQYF; v_call: TRBV5-4; j_call: TRBJ2-3; clone_size: once
cdr3_aa: CASSPSGTGADTQYF; v_call: TRBV7-3; j_call: TRBJ2-3; clone_size: .